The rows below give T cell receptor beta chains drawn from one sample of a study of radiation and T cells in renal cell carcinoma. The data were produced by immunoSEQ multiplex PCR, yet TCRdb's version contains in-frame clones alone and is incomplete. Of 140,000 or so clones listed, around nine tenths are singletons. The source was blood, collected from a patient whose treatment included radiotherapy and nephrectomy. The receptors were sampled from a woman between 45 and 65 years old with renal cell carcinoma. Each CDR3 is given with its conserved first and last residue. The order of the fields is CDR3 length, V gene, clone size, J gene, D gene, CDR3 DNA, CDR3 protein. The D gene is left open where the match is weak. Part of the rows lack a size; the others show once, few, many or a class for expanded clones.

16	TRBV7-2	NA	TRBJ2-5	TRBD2	TGTGCCAGCAGCTCCCTAGCGGGGGGGCGCTGGGGGACCCAGTACTTC	CASSSLAGGRWGTQYF
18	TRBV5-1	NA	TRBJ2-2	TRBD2	TGCGCCAGCAGCTCCTGGACTAGCGGGGGGGCTAACACCGGGGAGCTGTTTTTT	CASSSWTSGGANTGELFF
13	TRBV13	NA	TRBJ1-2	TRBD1	TGTGCCAGCAGCTCCAGGACAGGCTATGGCTACACCTTC	CASSSRTGYGYTF
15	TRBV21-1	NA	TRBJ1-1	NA	TGTGCCAGCAGCTCCGGGACAGGGGATCGGACTGAAGCTTTCTTT	CASSSGTGDRTEAFF
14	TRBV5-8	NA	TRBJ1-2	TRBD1	TGTGCCAGCAACTTACAGGGGGTTGACTATGGCTACACCTTC	CASNLQGVDYGYTF
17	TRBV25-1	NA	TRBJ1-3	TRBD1	TGTGCCAGCAGTGCCATCACAGGGGCCCCCTCTGGAAACACCATATATTTT	CASSAITGAPSGNTIYF
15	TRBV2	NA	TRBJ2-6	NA	TGTGCCAGCAGCGCAAGTCAATCTGGGGCCAACGTCCTGACTTTC	CASSASQSGANVLTF
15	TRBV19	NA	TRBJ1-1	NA	TGTGCCAGTAGTATTTGGAGGGATGGAAACACTGAAGCTTTCTTT	CASSIWRDGNTEAFF
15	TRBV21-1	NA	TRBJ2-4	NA	TGTGCCAGCAGCAAGTCCGGGGTGGCCAAAAACATTCAGTACTTC	CASSKSGVAKNIQYF
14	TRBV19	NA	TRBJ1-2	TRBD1	TGTGCCAGTAGTATAGGGACAGGGGAATTTGGCTACACCTTC	CASSIGTGEFGYTF
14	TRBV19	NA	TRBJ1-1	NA	TGTGCCAGTAGTATAGAAGGGGTTGTCACTGAAGCTTTCTTT	CASSIEGVVTEAFF
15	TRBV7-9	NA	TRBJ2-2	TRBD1	TGTGCCAGCAGACCGGGACAGAAGAACACCGGGGAGCTGTTTTTT	CASRPGQKNTGELFF
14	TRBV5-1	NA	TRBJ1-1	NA	TGCGCCAGCAGCTTGGAAGGGGTAAGCACTGAAGCTTTCTTT	CASSLEGVSTEAFF
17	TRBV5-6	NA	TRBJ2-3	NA	TGTGCCAGCAGCTTATATAGAACTTCACACCCACTTTATACGCAGTATTTT	CASSLYRTSHPLYTQYF
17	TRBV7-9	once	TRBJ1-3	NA	TGTGCCAGCAGCTCCGATCGGGGCACCAAAGCTGGAAACACCATATATTTT	CASSSDRGTKAGNTIYF
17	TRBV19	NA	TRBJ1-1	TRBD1	TGTGCCAGTAGCCTCACCGCCGGGACAGGTTTGGTCGCTGAAGCTTTCTTT	CASSLTAGTGLVAEAFF
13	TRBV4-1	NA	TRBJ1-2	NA	TGCGCCAGCAGACGAACCGGGAACTATGGCTACACCTTC	CASRRTGNYGYTF
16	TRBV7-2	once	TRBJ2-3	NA	TGTGCCAGCAGCTTAGCGGGGGACCCTAGCACAGATACGCAGTATTTT	CASSLAGDPSTDTQYF